The 22 T cell receptor beta chains below were found in one sample sequenced in a study of monozygotic twins with inflammatory bowel disease. TCRdb reworked the 5' RACE reads into one entry per CDR3 protein, no DNA. The sample data list about 380,000 distinct CDR3 sequences. Sequencing used blood. The receptors here all came from a human donor with ulcerative colitis or Crohn's disease, or a healthy co-twin of an affected twin (not recorded which).

The chain recombines TRBV7-2 with TRBJ2-3. Germline V CDR1 and CDR2: SGHTA, FQGNSA. This CDR3 has 15 residues. CDR3 region: CASSLWGGGTDTQYF.

The V and J genes are TRBV5-1 and TRBJ1-4. CDR3 length: 13 amino acids. Germline CDR1 is SGHRS and CDR2 is YFSETQ. CDR3 region: CASSRGGDEKLFF.

The V call is TRBV29-1, the J call TRBJ2-1; TCRdb proposes TRBD1, but this gene call is untestable without DNA. From germline, CDR1 is SQVTM and CDR2 ANQGSEA. The CDR3 is 14 amino acids. This CDR3 reads CSVDSVGGYNEQFF.

CDR3 amino acids: CSVLAGGYNEQFF. The chain employs TRBV29-1 and TRBJ2-1; TCRdb reports TRBD2, a call that lacks DNA to check it against. The CDR3 has 13 amino acids. Looked up from germline, CDR1 is SQVTM and CDR2 is ANQGSEA.

J is TRBJ2-1 and V is TRBV5-1; the TRBD1 assignment by TCRdb is unverifiable without DNA. Germline assignment: CDR1 SGHRS and CDR2 YFSETQ. The CDR3 contains 14 residues. The CDR3 is CASTEEGVGNEQFF. The whole variable domain, remainder taken from reference TRBV5-1 and TRBJ2-1, is KAGVTQTPRYLIKTRGQQVTLSCSPISGHRSVSWYQQTPGQGLQFLFEYFSETQRNKGNFPGRFSGRQFSNSRSEMNVSTLELGDSALYLCASTEEGVGNEQFFGPGTRLTVL.

This chain connects TRBV12-3 or TRBV12-4 to TRBJ2-4; absent DNA, TCRdb's TRBD1 call cannot be checked. The CDR3 has 16 amino acids. CDR3 amino acids: CASSSWGVIGKNIQYF.

The chain joins TRBV23-1 to TRBJ2-6. TRBV23-1 belongs to the ORF category, with a function that is uncertain. This CDR3 is 13 amino acids long. The chain's CDR3 is CASSQSWANVLTF.

The chain joins TRBV19 to TRBJ1-5; TCRdb's D call of TRBD1 is untestable without DNA. This CDR3 comprises 15 residues. CDR1 and CDR2 (germline): LNHDA, SQIVND (reference sequence). CDR3 protein: CASSLTPPDNQPQHF.

J is TRBJ1-2 and V is TRBV7-3; as DNA is missing, the TRBD1 call by TCRdb cannot be tested. The CDR3 covers 13 residues. Germline-derived CDR1 and CDR2 are SGHTA and FQGTGA. CDR3 residues: CASSPGTGDPYTF.

This chain uses TRBV4-3 with TRBJ1-5; the TCRdb D gene call, TRBD1, has no DNA to confirm it. The length of the CDR3 is 13 residues. Germline CDR1 reads LGHNA; CDR2 reads YSLEER. This chain's CDR3 is CASSRTGSEPQHF.

The V call is TRBV7-3, the J call TRBJ2-3; TCRdb's D gene call, TRBD2, goes unchecked for lack of DNA. The CDR3 is 17 residues long. CDR1 SGHTA and CDR2 FQGTGA come from the germline V gene. This chain's CDR3 is CASSSRPPGLVGDTQYF. Looking up the rest from reference TRBV7-3 and TRBJ2-3 gives the full variable domain: GAGVSQTPSNKVTEKGKYVELRCDPISGHTALYWYRQSLGQGPEFLIYFQGTGAADDSGLPNDRFFAVRPEGSVSTLKIQRTERGDSAVYLCASSSRPPGLVGDTQYFGPGTRLTVL.

The chain couples TRBV5-6 to TRBJ1-1; TCRdb picks TRBD1, but there is no DNA to check that call. The germline gives CDR1 SGHDT, CDR2 YYEEEE. The CDR3 has 13 amino acids. The CDR3: CASSPQTGQVAFF.

The chain employs TRBV28 and TRBJ2-3; absent DNA, TCRdb's TRBD2 call cannot be checked. Germline loops: CDR1 MDHEN, CDR2 SYDVKM. The CDR3 has 19 amino acids. The CDR3: CASSSTRLAGGPPTDTQYF.

This rearrangement joins TRBV20-1 to TRBJ2-1. Germline V gives CDR1 DFQATT, CDR2 SNEGSKA (reference sequence). The CDR3 sequence is 13 residues long. The CDR3 region is CSATPSRNNEQFF.

The genes are TRBV5-4 and TRBJ2-7; as DNA is missing, the TRBD1 call by TCRdb cannot be tested. This CDR3 is 13 amino acids long. Germline CDR1 reads SGHNT; CDR2 reads YYREEE (reference sequence). CDR3: CASSGDVSYEQYF.

J is TRBJ1-2 and V is TRBV5-1; without DNA, the TCRdb call of TRBD1 cannot be checked. The germline CDR1 and CDR2 sequences are SGHRS and YFSETQ. The CDR3 spans 13 residues. CDR3 amino acids: CASNFRDSRGYTF.

The genes are TRBV6-5 and TRBJ1-1. Germline V gene lookup returns CDR1 MNHEY and CDR2 SVGAGI. CDR3 length equals 14 residues. This chain's CDR3 is CASVINTLNTEAFF.

The chain employs TRBV12-3 or TRBV12-4 and TRBJ1-2. This CDR3 contains 13 residues. CDR3 region: CASSLYSRYGYTF.

This chain uses TRBV5-1 with TRBJ2-5; checking the TCRdb D call of TRBD1 is not possible without DNA. The CDR3 spans 14 residues. CDR1 and CDR2 (germline): SGHRS, YFSETQ. CDR3 loop: CASMSQGAGETQYF.

The chain employs TRBV12-3 or TRBV12-4 and TRBJ2-7; TCRdb lists TRBD2, though no DNA is available to test this call. The CDR3 extends over 16 amino acids. CDR3 in amino acids: CASSLDSGGAAYEQYF.

J is TRBJ1-3 and V is TRBV20-1. CDR1 and CDR2 (germline): DFQATT, SNEGSKA (reference sequence). The CDR3 is 15 amino acids. The CDR3 is CSARSTRFSGNTIYF.

The rearrangement links TRBV12-3 or TRBV12-4 to TRBJ2-7. The CDR3 runs 13 residues. The CDR3 loop is CASSLAQTYEQYF.